The clone carrying this TCR beta chain has only one observation. This sample was included in a study of blood T cells in healthy people across ages. The germline CDR1 and CDR2 sequences are DFQATT and SNEGSKA (reference sequence). With 6 bases removed from V and 2 bases from J, the gap between germline ends came to 16 bases. This CDR3 region has 14 residues. PCR was performed a second time for about 7 to 11 cycles using a sample-barcoded 5' primer and a J-beta primer mix. TCRdb processed the 5' RACE reads anew with MiXCR; each CDR3 protein has one entry. The table shows 1.8 million or so distinct CDR3 sequences, with 39% occurring only once.

The chain couples TRBV20-1 to TRBJ2-5, with D possibly matching TRBD1 (6 bases). The sequencing sample was made of blood. The receptor's source is a human donor in good health. CDR3 sequence: CSAEPGTLQETQYF. The CDR3 region has the DNA TGCAGTGCCGAGCCCGGGACACTACAAGAGACCCAGTACTTC.